The 13 T cell receptor beta chains below were found in one sample sequenced in a study of graft-versus-host responses after intestinal transplantation. Antigens of these TCRs are unknown. Clones were read by immunoSEQ multiplex PCR, and TCRdb kept only the in-frame ones, dropping some. The table has about 85,000 clones, roughly 85% seen once. The input for sequencing was unstimulated CD4+ T cells sorted from spleen or lymph node cells, taken before intestinal transplant. These receptors were taken from a human donor who received an intestinal transplant.

This rearrangement joins TRBV5-1 to TRBJ2-5; maybe TRBD1 (6 bases). Per the germline V gene, CDR1 is SGHRS and CDR2 is YFSETQ. The CDR3 spans 13 residues. Deletions cut 7 bases from V and 1 base from J, with 11 bases between. The chain's CDR3 is CASFGQLQETQYF. CDR3 sequence (DNA): TGCGCCAGCTTTGGACAGCTCCAAGAGACCCAGTACTTC.

This clone was counted at least ten times. The rearrangement uses TRBV7-9 and TRBJ1-2, with TRBD1 identical over 8 bases. The CDR3 is made up of 14 amino acids. Germline V gene lookup returns CDR1 SEHNR and CDR2 FQNEAQ (reference sequence). J gave up 4 bases and V 5 bases, and 6 bases lay outside the gene matches. CDR3 DNA sequence: TGTGCCAGCAGCCGTTCGACAGGGGTCTATGGCTACACCTTC. This translates into CASSRSTGVYGYTF.

The rearrangement links TRBV5-4 to TRBJ2-7; 8 nucleotides agree with TRBD1. The V gene's germline CDR1 is SGHNT and CDR2 YYREEE (reference sequence). The length of the CDR3 is 17 residues. The trim removed 1 base at V and 0 bases at J, leaving 9 bases unmatched. The CDR3 coding sequence is TGTGCCAGCAGCTTGAAATCCGGGACAGGCATCTCCTACGAGCAGTACTTC. Translating gives CASSLKSGTGISYEQYF.

This clone was recorded only once. V usage is TRBV10-3 and J usage is TRBJ2-4; 7 positions match TRBD2. Germline-derived CDR1 and CDR2 are ENHRY and SYGVKD. CDR3 length: 13 amino acids. The V and J ends lost 6 bases and 4 bases, in that order; junction bases with no gene match: 3. The CDR3 sequence is CAIRPGGKNIQYF. For the CDR3, the DNA is TGTGCCATCAGGCCGGGGGGTAAAAACATTCAGTACTTC.

The V and J genes are TRBV5-1 and TRBJ2-5, with D possibly being TRBD2 (7 bases). There are 14 residues in the CDR3. V lost 5 bases and J 2 bases, leaving 13 bases between the germline ends. Germline V gene sequence: CDR1 SGHRS, CDR2 YFSETQ. CDR3 in DNA: TGCGCCAGCAGTGCGGGGGCGCTACAAGAGACCCAGTACTTC. Amino acids: CASSAGALQETQYF.

About this clone itself: Distinct nucleotide sequences in the sample also encode this CDR3. The chain has TRBV6-1 and TRBJ1-2, with 7 positions matching TRBD1. Germline V gene data show CDR1 as MNHNS and CDR2 as SASEGT. This CDR3 has 12 amino acids. The V gene end was trimmed by 3 bases and the J gene end by 7 bases; junction bases not matched to a gene: 2. CDR3 residues: CASSETGPGYTF. In nucleotides, the CDR3 is TGTGCCAGCAGTGAGACAGGGCCTGGCTACACCTTC.

The chain has TRBV5-1 and TRBJ2-7, with TRBD2 matching over 10 bases. The CDR3 length is 15 residues. After removal of 0 bases from V and 3 bases from J, the junction contained 3 bases not matched to a gene. Germline-derived CDR1 and CDR2 are SGHRS and YFSETQ. CDR3 DNA: TGCGCCAGCAGCTTGGGGCTAGCGGGGGTCTACGAGCAGTACTTC. The encoded protein is CASSLGLAGVYEQYF.

The chain uses TRBV5-6 and TRBJ2-7; D remains ambiguous. Between the trimmed V and J ends, which lost 1 base and 3 bases, there was a span of 8 bases. Germline CDR1 SGHDT, CDR2 YYEEEE. The CDR3 totals 13 residues. CDR3 nucleotide sequence: TGTGCCAGCAGCTTGTGGGCGATCTACGAGCAGTACTTC. This gives the protein CASSLWAIYEQYF.

The chain couples TRBV2 to TRBJ2-3, with 14 positions matching TRBD2. In germline, CDR1 is SNHLY, CDR2 FYNNEI. The CDR3 has 17 amino acids. V lost 6 bases and J lost 0; bases outside the gene matches: 5. CDR3 residues: CASSPGTSGRSTDTQYF. In DNA, the CDR3 is TGTGCCAGCAGCCCCGGGACTAGCGGGAGAAGCACAGATACGCAGTATTTT.

The chain couples TRBV15 to TRBJ2-2, with D perhaps matching TRBD1 (6 bases). The germline gives CDR1 LNHNV, CDR2 YYDKDF (reference sequence). The V end was cut by 0 bases, the J end by 4 bases, with 9 bases between. The CDR3 has 15 amino acids. CDR3 residues: CATSRDPRGTGELFF. DNA for the CDR3: TGTGCCACCAGCAGAGATCCCAGGGGCACCGGGGAGCTGTTTTTT.

This clone was seen a few times. This rearrangement joins TRBV5-1 to TRBJ2-7; TRBD1 matches at 10 bases. Trimming removed 5 bases from V and 6 bases from J; junction bases left unmatched: 2. Germline V gene sequence: CDR1 SGHRS, CDR2 YFSETQ. The CDR3 totals 12 residues. The CDR3, as DNA: TGCGCCAGCAGGGGGGACAGGGGCGAGCAGTACTTC. It codes for CASRGDRGEQYF.

This sequence joins TRBV7-9 and TRBJ2-5; weak D call: TRBD2 (6 bases). Trimming removed 5 bases at V and 0 bases at J, with 13 bases between. CDR3 length: 15 residues. Germline V CDR1 and CDR2: SEHNR, FQNEAQ (reference sequence). Written as DNA, the CDR3 is TGTGCCAGCAGCCCACGCGGGACGTACCAAGAGACCCAGTACTTC. Translated: CASSPRGTYQETQYF.

In its sample, this clone was seen once. CDR3 sequence: CASSLLGGGAGTTDTQYF. The CDR3 nucleotides are TGTGCCAGCAGCCTCCTCGGCGGGGGGGCCGGGACTACAGATACGCAGTATTTT. This chain joins TRBV4-2 and TRBJ2-3, with 9 nucleotides matching TRBD2. After removal of 4 bases from V and 3 bases from J, the junction contained 14 bases not matched to a gene. The CDR3 sequence is 18 residues long. Per germline, CDR1 LGHNA and CDR2 YNFKEQ.